This T cell receptor beta chain emerged from a study of cytomegalovirus exposure and HLA in healthy donors. Whole-study results and caveats: One variant, a missense change in DCLRE1C, was linked in a later analysis to TCR beta V- and J-gene trimming. The study designated 150 or so TCR beta chains cytomegalovirus-associated. Among immune exposure information, only CMV serostatus was available. Researchers reported in a later analysis that common viral pathogens appeared linked to several top clusters.

This clone has a single count. The antigen remains unidentified. The CDR3 covers 17 residues. CDR1 is SNHLY, CDR2 FYNNEI, per germline. V was pared by 3 bases and J by 2 bases, with 18 bases between. The PCR had 60 Vbeta and 13 Jbeta primers. TCRdb keeps only in-frame clones here, not all; method: immunoSEQ multiplex PCR. This table has more than 200,000 clones, more than 75% appearing once. The clonotype originates from a man aged 40-49 years in good health and CMV-seropositive. Input material: PBMCs. The chain employs TRBV2 and TRBJ2-3, with D perhaps matching TRBD1 (6 bases). DNA of the CDR3: TGTGCCAGCAGTGAGCGCCTCCGGGACACCTTCACAGATACGCAGTATTTT. Translation gives CASSERLRDTFTDTQYF.